This TCR beta chain stems from a study of blood T cell repertoires in COVID-19. Across the whole study: Samples taken during acute and convalescent COVID-19 were collected in the United States, Italy and Spain.

Generated by immunoSEQ multiplex PCR, the TCRdb table keeps only in-frame clones and is missing some. Found here are a few hundred thousand clones, over 65% of them singletons; the top ten hold around 4.5%. The CDR3 is 14 amino acids. Germline CDR1 is SGHVS and CDR2 is FQNEAQ. With 1 base removed from V and 6 bases from J, the gap between germline ends came to 10 bases. This clonotype originated in a man aged 60 to 75 who had recovered from COVID-19. The source material was peripheral blood. The chain combines TRBV7-8 with TRBJ2-1; D not certain. CDR3: CASSLDRVANEQFF. CDR3 sequence (DNA): TGTGCCAGCAGCTTAGACAGAGTTGCCAATGAGCAGTTCTTC.